One and the same sample provided the 8 T cell receptor beta chains below, sequenced in a study of spatial heterogeneity in lung cancer. Study-wide findings and caveats: Tumor mutation counts were tracked by expanded intratumoral alpha and beta TCR counts.

TCRdb recomputed calls from the 5' RACE reads with MiXCR, one row per CDR3 protein. The table has some 7,000 distinct CDR3 sequences, more than 3% seen once; the top ten hold 15% to 20%. Sample time point: sample taken at primary tumor resection. These receptors' targets are unknown. This specimen consisted of lung tumor tissue, obtained at surgery. All receptors derive from a male donor with early-stage non-small cell lung cancer.

This clonotype is labeled medium-sized. This sequence joins TRBV24-1 and TRBJ2-5; no reliable D call. V lost 2 bases to trimming and J lost 2 bases, with 5 bases between them. The CDR3 is 13 residues long. Germline-derived CDR1 and CDR2 are KGHDR and SFDVKD. CDR3 amino acids: CATSDSHQETQYF. CDR3 nucleotide sequence: TGTGCCACCAGTGATTCGCATCAAGAGACCCAGTACTTC.

By share, this clonotype counts as medium-sized. This chain joins TRBV14 and TRBJ2-3; 8 nucleotides match TRBD2. The CDR3 is 18 residues long. V trimming: 4 bases; J trimming: 1 base; junction bases outside the gene matches: 13. Germline CDR1 reads SGHDN; CDR2 reads FVKESK. Written as DNA, the CDR3 is TGTGCCAGCAGCCCCTTTACTAGCGGAGATACGGGCACAGATACGCAGTATTTT. Protein: CASSPFTSGDTGTDTQYF.

The sample holds many counts of this clonotype. The chain couples TRBV2 to TRBJ1-5; the match to TRBD1 covers 8 bases. Germline-derived CDR1 and CDR2 are SNHLY and FYNNEI. Losses at the gene ends were 7 bases for V and 3 bases for J; bases not matched to a gene: 8. This CDR3 spans 15 amino acids. CDR3 sequence reads: CASMGGQGFNQPQHF. The CDR3 DNA sequence: TGTGCCAGCATGGGAGGACAGGGATTCAATCAGCCCCAGCATTTT. The full variable domain, completed using reference TRBV2 and TRBJ1-5, is EPEVTQTPSHQVTQMGQEVILRCVPISNHLYFYWYRQILGQKVEFLVSFYNNEISEKSEIFDDQFSVERPDGSNFTLKIRSTKLEDSAMYFCASMGGQGFNQPQHFGDGTRLSIL.

In its sample, this clonotype is medium-sized (0.01 to 0.1%). This chain joins TRBV11-2 and TRBJ2-4; D is perhaps TRBD1 (5 bases). The CDR3 totals 15 residues. Germline V gene lookup returns CDR1 SGHAT and CDR2 FQNNGV. Between the trimmed V and J ends, which lost 0 bases and 0 bases, there was a span of 6 bases. The chain's CDR3 is CASSLETGAKNIQYF. The CDR3 nucleotides are TGTGCCAGCAGCTTAGAAACAGGAGCCAAAAACATTCAGTACTTC.

This clonotype has at least ten counts. The J gene is TRBJ2-3, the V gene TRBV7-9; 7 bases map to TRBD1. The germline CDR1 and CDR2 sequences are SEHNR and FQNEAQ (reference sequence). With 1 base clipped from V and 4 bases from J, the junction kept 5 bases outside the gene matches. The CDR3 sequence is 15 residues long. The CDR3 spells CASSLGGDRADTQYF. The CDR3 DNA reads TGTGCCAGCAGCTTAGGGGGAGACAGGGCAGATACGCAGTATTTT.

This clonotype has at least ten counts. This rearrangement joins TRBV19 to TRBJ2-3; TRBD2 agrees at 10 bases. After removal of 7 bases from V and 0 bases from J, the junction contained 10 bases not matched to a gene. The CDR3 loop spans 17 amino acids. CDR1 LNHDA and CDR2 SQIVND come from the germline V gene (reference sequence). The DNA for the CDR3 is TGTGCCAGTAAGGCTAGCGGGAGTAGGCCTAGCACAGATACGCAGTATTTT. As protein: CASKASGSRPSTDTQYF.

This clonotype has a count of ten or more. Mismatch with germline at one junction end may stem from a read error. The chain recombines TRBV4-2 with TRBJ2-1; D is tentatively TRBD1 or TRBD2 (5 bases each). Germline CDR1 is LGHNA and CDR2 is YNFKEQ. The CDR3 consists of 17 residues. In nucleotides, the CDR3 is TGTCCCAGCAGCCAGCACCGTGGGGGAGAGGATGACAATGAGCAGTTCTTC. Translation: CPSSQHRGGEDDNEQFF.

This clonotype has at least ten counts. V gene TRBV27 combines with J gene TRBJ1-6; D possibly corresponds to TRBD1 (5 bases). Trimming left V 4 bases short and J 11 bases short, with 21 bases between. Germline CDR1 reads MNHEY; CDR2 reads SMNVEV (reference sequence). CDR3 length: 16 residues. CDR3 protein: CASSSLSGRGSAPLHF. In DNA form, the CDR3 reads TGTGCCAGCAGTTCACTGTCGGGACGGGGGAGTGCACCCCTCCACTTT.